This T cell receptor (beta chain) was recovered during a study of vaccination and CD4 T cells after COVID-19. Study-wide context: Post-vaccination samples were procured at a median of approximately 72 days following dose two (range 14 to 241). Stimulation of the cells used overlapping spike peptide pools from SARS-CoV-2 and from the common cold coronaviruses HCoV-NL63, HCoV-OC43 and HCoV-229E.

The treatment was: roughly ten-day PBMC culture with coronavirus spike peptide pools or control peptides (ViraFEST assay). Per-well cultures of two million PBMCs received about 10 IU/ml IL-2 and around 10 ug/ml peptide pools. Remarks on this clonotype: Antigen specificity is unknown.

The assay that was used to sequence DNA from cultured CD4+ T cells was the Oncomine TCR Beta short-read assay. TCRdb analysed the PCR reads with MiXCR anew, one entry per CDR3 protein. The sample yields 14,000 to 15,000 distinct CDR3 sequences, 48% seen once. Sequenced input: CD4+ T cells from blood, cultured in vitro. This TCR came from a human donor who had recovered from COVID-19.

The chain's CDR3 is CASSRREANTEAFF. The CDR3 coding sequence is TGTGCCAGCAGTCGAAGAGAGGCGAACACTGAAGCTTTCTTT. This chain connects TRBV14 to TRBJ1-1; no definite D call. The CDR3 length is 14 residues. In germline, CDR1 is SGHDN, CDR2 FVKESK. V was shortened by 6 bases and J by 1 base, with 12 bases between the two germline ends.